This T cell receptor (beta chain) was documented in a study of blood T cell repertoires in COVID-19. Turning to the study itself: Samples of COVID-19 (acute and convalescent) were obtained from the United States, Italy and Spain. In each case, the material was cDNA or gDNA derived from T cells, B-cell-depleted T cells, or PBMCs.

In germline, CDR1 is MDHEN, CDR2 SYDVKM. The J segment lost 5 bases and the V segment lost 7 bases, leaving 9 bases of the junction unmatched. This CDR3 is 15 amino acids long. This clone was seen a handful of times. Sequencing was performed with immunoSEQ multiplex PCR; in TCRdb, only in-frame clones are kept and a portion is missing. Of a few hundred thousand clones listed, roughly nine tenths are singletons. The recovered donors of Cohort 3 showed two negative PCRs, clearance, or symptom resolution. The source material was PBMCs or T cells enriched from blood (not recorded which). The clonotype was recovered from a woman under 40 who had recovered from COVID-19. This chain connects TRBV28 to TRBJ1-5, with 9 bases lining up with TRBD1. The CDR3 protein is CASTPGTGNHQPQHF. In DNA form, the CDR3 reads TGTGCCAGCACTCCTGGGACAGGGAATCATCAGCCCCAGCATTTT.